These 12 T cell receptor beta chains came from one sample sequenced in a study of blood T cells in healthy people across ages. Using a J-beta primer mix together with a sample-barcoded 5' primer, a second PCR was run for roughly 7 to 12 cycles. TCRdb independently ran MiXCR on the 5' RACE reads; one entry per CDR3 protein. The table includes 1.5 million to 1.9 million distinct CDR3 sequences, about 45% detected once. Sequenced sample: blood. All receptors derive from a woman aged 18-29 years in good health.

The CDR3 bases are TGTGCCAGCGTTCTTAGCGGGAGGCAGAAGCAGTACTTC. Translated, it gives CASVLSGRQKQYF. V and J are TRBV12-3 or TRBV12-4 and TRBJ2-5; 10 bases align to TRBD2. The CDR3 runs to 13 residues. V shed 8 bases and J 11 bases; nucleotides not matched to a gene: 11.

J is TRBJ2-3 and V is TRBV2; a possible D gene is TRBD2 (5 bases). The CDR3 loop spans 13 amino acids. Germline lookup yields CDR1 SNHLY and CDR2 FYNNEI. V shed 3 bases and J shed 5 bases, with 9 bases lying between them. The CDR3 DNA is TGTGCCAGCAGTGATCCACGGGAAGATACGCAGTATTTT. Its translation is CASSDPREDTQYF. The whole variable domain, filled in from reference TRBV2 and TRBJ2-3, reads EPEVTQTPSHQVTQMGQEVILRCVPISNHLYFYWYRQILGQKVEFLVSFYNNEISEKSEIFDDQFSVERPDGSNFTLKIRSTKLEDSAMYFCASSDPREDTQYFGPGTRLTVL.

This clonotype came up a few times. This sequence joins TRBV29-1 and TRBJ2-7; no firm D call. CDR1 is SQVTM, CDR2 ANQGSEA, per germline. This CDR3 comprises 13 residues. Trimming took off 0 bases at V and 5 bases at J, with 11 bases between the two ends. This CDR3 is CSVEDAPGHEQYF. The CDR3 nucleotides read TGCAGCGTTGAAGACGCTCCAGGTCACGAGCAGTACTTC.

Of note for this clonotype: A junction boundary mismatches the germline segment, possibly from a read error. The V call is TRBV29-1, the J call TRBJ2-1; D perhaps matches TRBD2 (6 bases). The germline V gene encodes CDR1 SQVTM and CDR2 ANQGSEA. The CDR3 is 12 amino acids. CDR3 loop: CSSGLSRSERFF. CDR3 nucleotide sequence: TGCAGCTCGGGACTGAGTAGGAGTGAGCGGTTCTTC.

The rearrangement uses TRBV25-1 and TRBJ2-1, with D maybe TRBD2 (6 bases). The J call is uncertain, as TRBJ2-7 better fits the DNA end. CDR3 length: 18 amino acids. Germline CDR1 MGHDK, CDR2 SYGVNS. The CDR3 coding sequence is TGTGCCAGCAGTGAACGGGGCTTAGCGGAGCACTCCTACAATGAGCAGTACTTC. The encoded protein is CASSERGLAEHSYNEQYF.

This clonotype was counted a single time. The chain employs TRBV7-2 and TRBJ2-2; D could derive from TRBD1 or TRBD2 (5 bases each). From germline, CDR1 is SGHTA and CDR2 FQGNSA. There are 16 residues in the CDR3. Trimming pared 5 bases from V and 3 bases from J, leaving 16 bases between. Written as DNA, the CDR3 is TGTGCCAGCAGCCCCGTCGGGACCGTTCACACCGGGGAGCTGTTTTTT. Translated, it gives CASSPVGTVHTGELFF.

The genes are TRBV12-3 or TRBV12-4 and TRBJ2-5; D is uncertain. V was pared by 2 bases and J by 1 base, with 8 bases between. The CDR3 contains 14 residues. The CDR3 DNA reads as TGTGCCAGCAGTTTATCCCGCACCCAAGAGACCCAGTACTTC. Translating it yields CASSLSRTQETQYF.

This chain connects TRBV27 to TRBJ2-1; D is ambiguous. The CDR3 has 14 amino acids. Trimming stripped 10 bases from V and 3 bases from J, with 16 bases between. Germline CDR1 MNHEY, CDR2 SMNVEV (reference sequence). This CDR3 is CATSSGLVYNEQFF. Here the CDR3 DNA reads TGTGCCACCAGCTCAGGCCTAGTCTACAATGAGCAGTTCTTC.

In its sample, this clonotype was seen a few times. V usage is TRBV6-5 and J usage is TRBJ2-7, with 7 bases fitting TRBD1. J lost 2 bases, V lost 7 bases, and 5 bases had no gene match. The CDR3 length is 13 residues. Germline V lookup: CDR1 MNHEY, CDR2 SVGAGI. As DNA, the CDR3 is TGTGCCAGCATAAGACAGGGTACCTACGAGCAGTACTTC. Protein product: CASIRQGTYEQYF.

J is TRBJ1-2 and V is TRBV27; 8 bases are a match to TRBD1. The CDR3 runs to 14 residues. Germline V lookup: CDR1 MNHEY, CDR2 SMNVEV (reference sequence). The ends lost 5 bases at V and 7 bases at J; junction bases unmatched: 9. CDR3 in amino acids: CASSTTTGERGYTF. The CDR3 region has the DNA TGTGCCAGCAGTACTACGACAGGGGAACGTGGCTACACCTTC.

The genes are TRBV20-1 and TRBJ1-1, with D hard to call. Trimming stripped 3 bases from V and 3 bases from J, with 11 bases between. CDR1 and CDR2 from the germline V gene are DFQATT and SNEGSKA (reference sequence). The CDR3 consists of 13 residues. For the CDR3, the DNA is TGCAGTGCTAGGGAGTATGTCTACACTGAAGCTTTCTTT. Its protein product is CSAREYVYTEAFF.

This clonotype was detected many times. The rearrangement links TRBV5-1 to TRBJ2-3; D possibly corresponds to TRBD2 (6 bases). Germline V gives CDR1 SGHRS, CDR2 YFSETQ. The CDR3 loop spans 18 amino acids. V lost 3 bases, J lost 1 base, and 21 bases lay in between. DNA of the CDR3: TGCGCCAGCAGCTACGGGACTCCCGGACGAATACGCACAGATACGCAGTATTTT. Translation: CASSYGTPGRIRTDTQYF. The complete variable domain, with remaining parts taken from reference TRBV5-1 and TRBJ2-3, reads KAGVTQTPRYLIKTRGQQVTLSCSPISGHRSVSWYQQTPGQGLQFLFEYFSETQRNKGNFPGRFSGRQFSNSRSEMNVSTLELGDSALYLCASSYGTPGRIRTDTQYFGPGTRLTVL.